Each of the 19 T cell receptor beta chains below was sequenced from the same sample in a study of T cells expressing NK-cell markers. Reprocessing the 5' RACE reads, TCRdb reports a single entry for every CDR3 protein and omits DNA. This sample's clone table lists fewer than 400,000 distinct CDR3 sequences. Source material: blood T cells: a sorted CD56 or NKG2C T cell subset, CD4+ or CD8+ T cells, or bulk PBMC T cells (not recorded which). The receptors were sampled from a woman in her 50s in good health.

The chain links TRBV7-9 to TRBJ1-2; absent DNA, TCRdb's TRBD1 call cannot be checked. In germline, CDR1 is SEHNR, CDR2 FQNEAQ (reference sequence). This CDR3 spans 15 amino acids. CDR3 protein: CASSRQGAQDYGYTF.

The chain employs TRBV20-1 and TRBJ2-1; TCRdb names TRBD1, which stays unverified in the absence of DNA. CDR1 DFQATT and CDR2 SNEGSKA come from the germline V gene (reference sequence). CDR3 size: 14 residues. CDR3 amino acids: CSARVGTVSGEQFF.

The chain is built from TRBV5-6 and TRBJ2-5. Per germline, CDR1 SGHDT and CDR2 YYEEEE. This CDR3 has 14 amino acids. CDR3 protein: CASSSRRPQETQYF.

The chain uses TRBV6-5 and TRBJ1-5; TCRdb outputs TRBD1, but without DNA this stays unchecked. In germline, CDR1 is MNHEY, CDR2 SVGAGI. This CDR3 is 13 amino acids long. CDR3 sequence: CASGGYPNQPQHF.

The CDR3: CASSPRQGGNEQFF. The gene calls are TRBV14 and TRBJ2-1; TCRdb's assignment of TRBD1 cannot be checked, as there is no DNA. CDR3 length: 14 residues. Germline-derived CDR1 and CDR2 are SGHDN and FVKESK.

This rearrangement joins TRBV5-1 to TRBJ2-2; TCRdb selects TRBD1, and the lack of DNA leaves this call unchecked. CDR3 length equals 15 residues. Germline V gene lookup returns CDR1 SGHRS and CDR2 YFSETQ. CDR3: CASSGDRGLTGELFF.

The V gene is TRBV15, the J gene TRBJ2-3; as DNA is missing, the TRBD1 call by TCRdb cannot be tested. CDR1 LNHNV and CDR2 YYDKDF come from the germline V gene (reference sequence). The CDR3 runs to 16 residues. This CDR3 is CATSRVGQPGKDTQYF.

The CDR3 is CSVGGTGGGNSPLHF. This chain uses TRBV29-1 with TRBJ1-6; the TCRdb call, TRBD1, lacks DNA for checking. Germline-derived CDR1 and CDR2 are SQVTM and ANQGSEA. The CDR3 covers 15 residues.

J is TRBJ2-3 and V is TRBV12-3 or TRBV12-4; no DNA is available, so the TRBD1 call from TCRdb remains unchecked. The CDR3 contains 18 residues. The CDR3 loop is CASSLGQGFVGMKDTQYF.

V usage is TRBV12-3 or TRBV12-4 and J usage is TRBJ1-1. The CDR3 loop spans 17 amino acids. CDR3 region: CASSWPERWGSGTEAFF.

V usage is TRBV24-1 and J usage is TRBJ2-3; as DNA is missing, the TRBD2 call by TCRdb cannot be tested. Germline V gene lookup returns CDR1 KGHDR and CDR2 SFDVKD. The CDR3 covers 15 residues. CDR3 amino acids: CATSGLAGVSDTQYF.

This sequence joins TRBV5-1 and TRBJ2-4; TCRdb designates TRBD2, a call that cannot be tested without DNA. This CDR3 region has 16 residues. CDR1 SGHRS and CDR2 YFSETQ come from the germline V gene. The CDR3: CASSWTSGRNDNIQYF.

This chain connects TRBV3-1 to TRBJ2-1; TCRdb proposes TRBD2, but this gene call is untestable without DNA. Per the germline V gene, CDR1 is LGHDT and CDR2 is YNNKEL (reference sequence). CDR3 length equals 16 residues. The CDR3 loop is CASTGTSGRPWDEQFF.

The chain carries TRBV12-3 or TRBV12-4 and TRBJ1-2; TCRdb's D call, TRBD1, is unchecked because there is no DNA. This CDR3 has 17 amino acids. CDR3 in amino acids: CASRPSTGPTGRYGYTF.

V is TRBV20-1 and J is TRBJ1-1; TCRdb lists TRBD1, though no DNA is available to test this call. The germline V gene has CDR1 DFQATT and CDR2 SNEGSKA (reference sequence). CDR3 length equals 16 residues. CDR3 in amino acids: CSAGGGTVGSGTEAFF.

V usage is TRBV12-3 or TRBV12-4 and J usage is TRBJ2-7. The CDR3 has 14 amino acids. The CDR3 sequence is CASSLERSTYEQYF.

The chain employs TRBV3-1 and TRBJ1-6. The CDR3 has 16 residues. Germline-derived CDR1 and CDR2 are LGHDT and YNNKEL (reference sequence). The CDR3 spells CASSPAGLGGDSPLHF.

The genes are TRBV29-1 and TRBJ1-4. CDR1 is SQVTM, CDR2 ANQGSEA, per germline. There are 14 residues in the CDR3. The CDR3 protein is CSVMGQSLSGKLFF.

The chain couples TRBV5-1 to TRBJ1-2; the TCRdb call, TRBD1, lacks DNA for checking. The length of the CDR3 is 17 residues. From germline, CDR1 is SGHRS and CDR2 YFSETQ. This chain's CDR3 is CASSTRDRGPSNYGYTF.